These 27 T cell receptor beta chains share one sample of origin, sequenced in a study of cytomegalovirus exposure and HLA in healthy donors. PCR was performed using 60 Vbeta and 13 Jbeta primers. This table comes from immunoSEQ multiplex PCR, and its TCRdb copy is limited to in-frame clones, with some not included. The data show 97,000 or so clones, with roughly three fifths seen just once and approximately 4.3% held by the top ten. Sequencing was performed on PBMCs. The source of these receptors is a human donor in good health.

The chain carries TRBV6-5 and TRBJ2-7; D is uncertain. Germline values: CDR1 MNHEY, CDR2 SVGAGI. V lost 2 bases to trimming and J lost 4 bases, with 9 bases between them. CDR3 length: 13 residues. CDR3 sequence reads: CASSYLPTYEQYF. DNA for the CDR3: TGTGCCAGCAGTTACCTACCCACTTACGAGCAGTACTTC.

The chain employs TRBV11-2 and TRBJ2-1; 11 bases are shared with TRBD2. The CDR3 runs 16 residues. V was pared by 1 base and J by 3 bases, with 2 bases of the junction left unmatched. Looked up from germline, CDR1 is SGHAT and CDR2 is FQNNGV. The CDR3 DNA is TGTGCCAGCAGCTTAGGACTAGCGGGAATCTACAATGAGCAGTTCTTC. Encoded protein: CASSLGLAGIYNEQFF.

The chain links TRBV5-4 to TRBJ1-1, with a weak D call TRBD1 (5 bases). The CDR3 has 17 residues. The germline V gene has CDR1 SGHNT and CDR2 YYREEE (reference sequence). Trimming took 0 bases from V and 7 from J, leaving 22 bases between them. The DNA for the CDR3 is TGTGCCAGCAGCTTGGGTCCTCGACAGCAACCGATGGGTGAAGCTTTCTTT. Encoded protein: CASSLGPRQQPMGEAFF.

The V gene is TRBV29-1, the J gene TRBJ1-2, with D possibly matching TRBD1 (6 bases). The CDR3 contains 14 residues. The ends were cut back, 3 bases at V and 13 bases at J, with 24 bases in the middle. Germline values: CDR1 SQVTM, CDR2 ANQGSEA. CDR3 loop: CSVDMVRGPRYRTF. The CDR3 coding sequence is TGCAGCGTTGACATGGTCAGGGGCCCCCGCTATCGCACCTTC.

The chain has TRBV6-6 and TRBJ2-1, with TRBD2 matching over 13 bases. This CDR3 has 16 residues. Unmatched junction bases numbered 2, after V lost 0 bases and J lost 6 bases. Germline assignment: CDR1 MNHNY and CDR2 SVGAGI (reference sequence). The CDR3 region is CASSYSRTSGSNEQFF. Written as DNA, the CDR3 is TGTGCCAGCAGTTACTCGAGGACTAGCGGGAGCAATGAGCAGTTCTTC.

A few counts support this clone. This chain connects TRBV19 to TRBJ2-7, with TRBD2 identical over 8 bases. V lost 6 bases, J lost 0 bases, and 1 base stayed unmatched. Germline values: CDR1 LNHDA, CDR2 SQIVND (reference sequence). The CDR3 is made up of 13 amino acids. In DNA, the CDR3 is TGTGCCAGTAGCCTAGCGGGCTCCTACGAGCAGTACTTC. It encodes CASSLAGSYEQYF.

The chain uses TRBV7-9 and TRBJ2-1, with 12 bases fitting TRBD2. The germline V gene encodes CDR1 SEHNR and CDR2 FQNEAQ (reference sequence). Losses at the gene ends were 1 base for V and 6 bases for J; bases not matched to a gene: 7. This CDR3 comprises 17 residues. CDR3 nucleotides: TGTGCCAGCAGCTTAGGACTAGCGGGAGAGAGTGGCAATGAGCAGTTCTTC. Encoded protein: CASSLGLAGESGNEQFF.

The J gene is TRBJ2-2, the V gene TRBV27; no reliable D call. This CDR3 comprises 12 residues. Per the germline V gene, CDR1 is MNHEY and CDR2 is SMNVEV (reference sequence). The V end lost 2 bases, the J end lost 6 bases, and 4 bases lay between the germline ends. CDR3 nucleotide sequence: TGTGCCAGCAGTTTACCGGCCGGGGAGCTGTTTTTT. It is translated as CASSLPAGELFF.

J is TRBJ1-1 and V is TRBV5-5; D call uncertain. The CDR3 has 15 amino acids. V was cut by 4 bases and J by 7 bases, with 20 bases left in between. Germline CDR1 SGHKS, CDR2 YYEKEE (reference sequence). For the CDR3, the DNA is TGTGCCAGCAGCCATCATCCGGGTCAAACCTTTGAAGCTTTCTTT. Protein product: CASSHHPGQTFEAFF.

The chain joins TRBV10-3 to TRBJ2-7, with D unresolved. The CDR3 loop spans 12 amino acids. The ends were cut back, 4 bases at V and 4 bases at J, with 8 bases in the middle. Per germline, CDR1 ENHRY and CDR2 SYGVKD. CDR3 in DNA: TGTGCCATCAGTGGCACAAATTACGAGCAGTACTTC. Its protein product is CAISGTNYEQYF.

V and J are TRBV18 and TRBJ2-3; 9 nucleotides agree with TRBD1. Germline trimming cut 3 bases from V and 9 bases from J; bases unmatched to any gene: 13. Looked up from germline, CDR1 is KGHSH and CDR2 is LQKENI. The CDR3 has 16 residues. The CDR3 DNA sequence: TGTGCCAGCTCACCGCCCCCGGGACAGGGTTCTGGGACGCAGTATTTT. As protein: CASSPPPGQGSGTQYF.

The chain carries TRBV6-5 and TRBJ1-4; 8 positions agree with TRBD1. J lost 7 bases, V lost 6 bases, and 10 bases had no gene match. Germline V gene data show CDR1 as MNHEY and CDR2 as SVGAGI. There are 15 residues in the CDR3. The CDR3 sequence: CASREDRAGGEKLFF. CDR3 in DNA: TGTGCCAGCAGAGAGGACAGGGCCGGGGGTGAAAAACTGTTTTTT.

The chain has TRBV7-9 and TRBJ1-2, with D tentatively TRBD1 (5 bases). The CDR3 sequence is 13 residues long. Trimming stripped 5 bases from V and 7 bases from J, with 14 bases between. Germline V lookup: CDR1 SEHNR, CDR2 FQNEAQ (reference sequence). The CDR3 sequence: CASSIRQSSGYTF. The CDR3 DNA reads as TGTGCCAGCAGCATCAGACAGTCTAGTGGCTACACCTTC.

J is TRBJ2-3 and V is TRBV4-1, with unresolved D. This CDR3 has 15 residues. CDR1 is MGHRA, CDR2 YSYEKL, per germline. The V and J ends lost 0 bases and 6 bases respectively, with 13 bases between them. The chain's CDR3 is CASSQDLRTRDTQYF. In DNA form, the CDR3 reads TGCGCCAGCAGCCAAGACTTACGAACCAGGGATACGCAGTATTTT.

This clone was counted only a few times. The chain couples TRBV19 to TRBJ1-5; D is perhaps TRBD1 (6 bases). CDR1 LNHDA and CDR2 SQIVND come from the germline V gene (reference sequence). V shed 3 bases and J shed 4 bases, with 16 bases lying between them. The CDR3 is 16 residues long. CDR3 nucleotide sequence: TGTGCCAGTAGTATGGGACAAGGCGACCTTAATCAGCCCCAGCATTTT. It translates to CASSMGQGDLNQPQHF. The entire variable domain, with the rest obtained from reference TRBV19 and TRBJ1-5, is as follows: DGGITQSPKYLFRKEGQNVTLSCEQNLNHDAMYWYRQDPGQGLRLIYYSQIVNDFQKGDIAEGYSVSREKKESFPLTVTSAQKNPTAFYLCASSMGQGDLNQPQHFGDGTRLSIL.

The chain couples TRBV5-5 to TRBJ1-5; 7 nucleotides align to TRBD1. This CDR3 is built from 16 residues. V lost 4 bases, J lost 4 bases, and 11 bases stayed unmatched. The germline V gene has CDR1 SGHKS and CDR2 YYEKEE (reference sequence). The CDR3 DNA follows: TGTGCCAGCAGCCCCAGCGGAGGGGGCGGTAATCAGCCCCAGCATTTT. It codes for CASSPSGGGGNQPQHF.

The rearrangement joins TRBV10-3 to TRBJ2-1; TRBD2 aligns across 8 bases. Germline V CDR1 and CDR2: ENHRY, SYGVKD. V shed 3 bases and J 6 bases; nucleotides not matched to a gene: 7. The CDR3 contains 15 residues. The CDR3 DNA follows: TGTGCCATCAGTGAAGCGGGAGTTGGGGTCAATGAGCAGTTCTTC. It codes for CAISEAGVGVNEQFF.

This chain uses TRBV9 with TRBJ1-1, with D tentatively TRBD1 (6 bases). CDR1 is SGDLS, CDR2 YYNGEE, per germline. The V and J ends lost 3 bases and 4 bases respectively, with 10 bases between them. CDR3 size: 13 residues. In DNA form, the CDR3 reads TGTGCCAGCAGCGCAAACAGGGTCACTGAAGCTTTCTTT. This codes for CASSANRVTEAFF.

The chain couples TRBV7-2 to TRBJ2-7; 8 bases are a match to TRBD2. The V gene's germline CDR1 is SGHTA and CDR2 FQGNSA. The CDR3 extends over 15 amino acids. V was pared by 4 bases and J by 4 bases, with 9 bases of the junction left unmatched. Here the CDR3 reads CASSSRESGSYEQYF. The CDR3 nucleotides are TGTGCCAGCAGCTCCCGGGAGAGCGGGAGTTACGAGCAGTACTTC.

This chain connects TRBV5-8 to TRBJ2-1, with a possible D match to TRBD2 (6 bases). CDR1 is SGHTS, CDR2 YDEGEE, per germline. CDR3 length equals 15 residues. Trimming removed 4 bases at V and 6 bases at J, with 17 bases between. The CDR3 region has the DNA TGTGCCAGCAGCGCCGGGAGCCCAGCTCTCAATGAGCAGTTCTTC. Its protein product is CASSAGSPALNEQFF. Filled out from reference TRBV5-8 and TRBJ2-1, the complete variable domain reads EAGVTQSPTHLIKTRGQQATLRCSPISGHTSVYWYQQALGLGLQFLLWYDEGEERNRGNFPPRFSGRQFPNYSSELNVNALELEDSALYLCASSAGSPALNEQFFGPGTRLTVL.

The J gene is TRBJ2-7, the V gene TRBV5-1, with 12 bases identical to TRBD2. There are 15 residues in the CDR3. V lost 3 bases, J lost 2 bases, and 3 bases stayed unmatched. CDR1 and CDR2 (germline): SGHRS, YFSETQ. In DNA, the CDR3 is TGCGCCAGCAGCTCTACTAGCGGGGGGACCTACGAGCAGTACTTC. Translated, it gives CASSSTSGGTYEQYF.

This chain links TRBV4-1 with TRBJ2-5; 7 bases are shared with TRBD1. Unmatched junction bases numbered 7, after V lost 1 base and J lost 11 bases. The germline gives CDR1 MGHRA, CDR2 YSYEKL. The CDR3 is 13 amino acids. The CDR3 DNA is TGCGCCAGCAGCCAAGGACAGGGTTGGGAGCAGTACTTC. Its translation is CASSQGQGWEQYF.

This sequence joins TRBV15 and TRBJ1-2; D might be TRBD1 (6 bases). The CDR3 is 14 amino acids. Trimming pared 6 bases from V and 4 bases from J, leaving 15 bases between. Germline CDR1 and CDR2: LNHNV and YYDKDF (reference sequence). This chain's CDR3 is CATSRSGVGYGYTF. As DNA, the CDR3 is TGTGCCACCAGTCGATCAGGGGTTGGCTATGGCTACACCTTC.

The chain recombines TRBV6-1 with TRBJ2-1, with a possible D match to TRBD2 (7 bases). There are 17 residues in the CDR3. CDR1 is MNHNS, CDR2 SASEGT, per germline. V was cut by 0 bases and J by 6 bases, with 18 bases left in between. This CDR3 reads CASSEATPTRGANEQFF. The CDR3, as DNA: TGTGCCAGCAGTGAAGCGACCCCAACACGGGGGGCCAATGAGCAGTTCTTC.

This chain joins TRBV6-1 and TRBJ2-7; 9 nucleotides match TRBD1. The CDR3 loop spans 13 amino acids. J was trimmed by 5 bases and V by 10 bases; bases with no gene match: 9. The germline gives CDR1 MNHNS, CDR2 SASEGT. The CDR3 bases are TGTGCCACCCGACAGGGGGTGGATGACGAGCAGTACTTC. This gives the protein CATRQGVDDEQYF.

The chain recombines TRBV4-1 with TRBJ2-7; 10 bases fit TRBD2. Trimming took 0 bases from V and 0 from J; bases not matched to a gene: 8. This CDR3 has 18 residues. In germline, CDR1 is MGHRA, CDR2 YSYEKL. The CDR3 DNA follows: TGCGCCAGCAGCCAAGATTCGCTAGCGGGAGCGGGCTCCTACGAGCAGTACTTC. Its translation is CASSQDSLAGAGSYEQYF.

This clone has just a few counts. The rearrangement joins TRBV5-6 to TRBJ1-3, with 9 bases fitting TRBD1. Per the germline V gene, CDR1 is SGHDT and CDR2 is YYEEEE. CDR3 length: 17 amino acids. Trimming removed 4 bases from V and 2 bases from J; junction bases left unmatched: 10. The CDR3 nucleotides are TGTGCCAGCAGCCCGACAGGGGGTGCACGCACTGGAAACACCATATATTTT. Protein sequence: CASSPTGGARTGNTIYF. The whole variable domain, remainder taken from reference TRBV5-6 and TRBJ1-3, is DAGVTQSPTHLIKTRGQQVTLRCSPKSGHDTVSWYQQALGQGPQFIFQYYEEEERQRGNFPDRFSGHQFPNYSSELNVNALLLGDSALYLCASSPTGGARTGNTIYFGEGSWLTVV.